This is a list of T cell receptor beta chains from one sample in a study of cytomegalovirus exposure and HLA in healthy donors. Some clones are missing from TCRdb's copy, which holds only in-frame ones; the method was immunoSEQ multiplex PCR. The sample contains about 190,000 clones, more than 70% of which appear only once. Sequencing used PBMCs. These receptors were obtained from a woman under 30 in good health and CMV-seronegative. CDR3s include the opening cysteine and the closing phenylalanine or tryptophan. The D gene is left open where the match is weak. The listing skips clone size in some rows; elsewhere it reads once, few, many or a size class.

D gene,J gene,V gene,clone size,CDR3 DNA,CDR3 protein
-,TRBJ1-1,TRBV7-2,-,TGTGCCAGCACCCGCCCCCCCACAAACACTGAAGCTTTCTTT,CASTRPPTNTEAFF
TRBD1,TRBJ2-3,TRBV4-1,-,TGCGCCAGCAGCCGAACGACAGGGCACAGACTACAAAGCACAGATACGCAGTATTTT,CASSRTTGHRLQSTDTQYF
TRBD1,TRBJ1-5,TRBV18,once,TGTGCCAGCTCACCGTCTCAGGGGGCTGGTGCCAATCAGCCCCAGCATTTT,CASSPSQGAGANQPQHF
TRBD1,TRBJ2-7,TRBV6-1,once,TGTGCCAGCAGTGGACAGGGGTTCGACGAGCAGTACTTC,CASSGQGFDEQYF
-,TRBJ2-7,TRBV6-5,-,TGTGCCAGCAGTCACTCCTACGAGCAGTACTTC,CASSHSYEQYF
-,TRBJ2-7,TRBV18,-,TGTGCCAGCTCACCACCGGGGACTGTAGAGCAGTACTTC,CASSPPGTVEQYF
-,TRBJ1-1,TRBV5-1,few,TGCGCCAGCAGCTCCACAACACAGTCAAGGAATGTTGCTTTCTTT,CASSSTTQSRNVAFF
TRBD2,TRBJ2-1,TRBV5-1,-,TGCGCCAGCAGCTTGGGGATGACGGGGGGGCTCTACAATGAGCAGTTCTTC,CASSLGMTGGLYNEQFF
-,TRBJ2-3,TRBV5-8,-,TGTGCCAGCAGCTTGGGCAGGGGAAGCACAGATACGCAGTATTTT,CASSLGRGSTDTQYF
-,TRBJ2-3,TRBV30,-,TGTGCCTGGAGTATGTTGGGGGCCAGCACAGATACGCAGTATTTT,CAWSMLGASTDTQYF
-,TRBJ1-1,TRBV14,-,TGTGCCAGCAGCCAAGTGCAATCGAGGACAGTGAACACTGAAGCTTTCTTT,CASSQVQSRTVNTEAFF
-,TRBJ2-5,TRBV30,-,TGTGCCTGGAGCACCGGACAGAGGGGTAGGACCCAGTACTTC,CAWSTGQRGRTQYF
TRBD1,TRBJ2-3,TRBV9,once,TGTGCCAGCAGCGTGGGACAGGCCGGCACAGATACGCAGTATTTT,CASSVGQAGTDTQYF
TRBD1,TRBJ2-7,TRBV29-1,-,TGCAGCGTTGTGCCAGGGGGCTCCTACGAGCAGTACTTC,CSVVPGGSYEQYF
-,TRBJ1-1,TRBV6-6,-,TGTGCCAGCAACCATCCGGGGGTCCCTGAAGCTTTCTTT,CASNHPGVPEAFF
-,TRBJ1-2,TRBV4-1,-,TGCGCCAGCAGCCAAGTTGGGTCGGGTGGCTACACCTTC,CASSQVGSGGYTF
TRBD2,TRBJ2-7,TRBV10-1,-,TGCGCCAGCAGTGAAGGAGCGGGAGTATCCTACGAGCAGTACTTC,CASSEGAGVSYEQYF
-,TRBJ1-1,TRBV6-6,-,TGTGCCAGCAGTTTCACAACAGGGACCACTGAAGCTTTCTTT,CASSFTTGTTEAFF
-,TRBJ1-2,TRBV18,-,TGTGCCAGCTCACCACTGGCCCGCTCGAGGGACTATGGCTACACCTTC,CASSPLARSRDYGYTF
-,TRBJ2-1,TRBV28,-,TGTGCCAGCAGTTCCCACGAACCGGAGCCCATCTACAATGAGCAGTTCTTC,CASSSHEPEPIYNEQFF
TRBD1,TRBJ1-2,TRBV6-6,-,TGTGCCAGCAGTTACTCCGGGACAGGGGGCTATGGCTACACCTTC,CASSYSGTGGYGYTF
-,TRBJ1-5,TRBV19,once,TGTGCCAGTAGTATATACGGGGGGCGCGGTCAGCCCCAGCATTTT,CASSIYGGRGQPQHF
TRBD1,TRBJ1-2,TRBV19,-,TGTGCCAGTAGCCAGGACAGGGGGCCCTATGGCTACACCTTC,CASSQDRGPYGYTF
-,TRBJ1-2,TRBV6-1,-,TGTGCCAGCAGTGAACCCCTAGGGGGAAGGGGCTACACCTTC,CASSEPLGGRGYTF
-,TRBJ1-1,TRBV30,-,TGTGCCTGGAGTGTCCCCCTTCCGAGCACTGAAGCTTTCTTT,CAWSVPLPSTEAFF
TRBD2,TRBJ2-5,TRBV2,-,TGTGCCAGCAAGGGAGGGGAGACCCAGTACTTC,CASKGGETQYF
-,TRBJ1-1,TRBV20-1,-,TGCAGTGCTCCAGGTGACACTGAAGCTTTCTTT,CSAPGDTEAFF
-,TRBJ1-1,TRBV4-2,-,TGTGCCAGCAGCCAAGAGCGGGGGAACACTGAAGCTTTCTTT,CASSQERGNTEAFF
-,TRBJ2-3,TRBV7-9,-,TGTGCCAGCACAGGAGGGAGAGGCACAGATACGCAGTATTTT,CASTGGRGTDTQYF
-,TRBJ1-5,TRBV10-3,-,TGTGCCACTTCAGGGGTTAATAGCAATCAGCCCCAGCATTTT,CATSGVNSNQPQHF
-,TRBJ2-2,TRBV6-5,-,TGTGCCAGCAGTGGGAGGTCGGGGGAGCTGTTTTTT,CASSGRSGELFF
-,TRBJ1-5,TRBV7-2,-,TGTGCCAGCAGCTTACTGGGGAGTTATAGCAATCAGCCCCAGCATTTT,CASSLLGSYSNQPQHF
TRBD1,TRBJ1-1,TRBV30,-,TGTGCCTGGAGTGTAATGAATGGCAGGGGGCCGAACACTGAAGCTTTCTTT,CAWSVMNGRGPNTEAFF
-,TRBJ2-5,TRBV11-2,-,TGTGCCAGCAGCTCCCGTCTAACCACCCAAGAGACCCAGTACTTC,CASSSRLTTQETQYF
TRBD1,TRBJ2-5,TRBV5-1,-,TGCGCCAGCAGCTCCCCGCGTGGGGACAGTCAAGAGACCCAGTACTTC,CASSSPRGDSQETQYF
-,TRBJ1-2,TRBV5-6,-,TGTGCCAGCAGCTTGGTTCAGGGGCTCCTCTATGGCTACACCTTC,CASSLVQGLLYGYTF
TRBD1,TRBJ1-1,TRBV7-9,-,TGTGCCAGCAGCTTAGAAGGGGACAGGGGCAAAGCTTTCTTT,CASSLEGDRGKAFF